The clone carrying this T cell receptor (beta chain) was detected a few times. The same CDR3 arises from other DNA sequences in this sample as well. TCRdb's copy holds only in-frame clones and misses some; the assay was immunoSEQ multiplex PCR. The sample includes 4,000 or so clones, 16% seen only once; the top ten take approximately 15%. Trimming at V came to 0 bases and at J to 5 bases, leaving 6 bases not matched to a gene. The CDR3 has 16 amino acids. The germline V gene encodes CDR1 SGDLS and CDR2 YYNGEE. This sample stems from a study of tumour-infiltrating T cells in Burkitt lymphoma. Overall study: Productive clonality predicted overall and progression-free survival.

Sample: tumor tissue. The sequence was collected from a human donor with diffuse large B-cell lymphoma. Some clones in this sample may be carry-over from other donors' samples. V gene TRBV9 combines with J gene TRBJ2-3; 10 nucleotides align to TRBD2. The chain's CDR3 is CASSVVGLADLDTQYF. CDR3 in DNA: TGTGCCAGCAGCGTAGTAGGACTAGCGGACTTAGATACGCAGTATTTT.